What follows are 21 T cell receptor beta chains derived from one specimen sequenced in a study of blood T cells in healthy people across ages. It was with a sample-barcoded 5' primer and a J-beta primer mix that a second PCR of roughly 6 to 12 cycles was run. From the 5' RACE reads, TCRdb called clonotypes with MiXCR, one entry per CDR3 protein. The sample consists of hundreds of thousands of distinct CDR3 sequences, over 45% of them appearing once. The source material was blood. Source of these receptors: a man younger than 45 in good health.

There are a few counts of this clonotype. This chain connects TRBV20-1 to TRBJ2-7, with a tentative D call TRBD1 (6 bases). V shed 4 bases and J shed 0 bases, with 10 bases lying between them. Germline values: CDR1 DFQATT, CDR2 SNEGSKA (reference sequence). CDR3 length equals 13 residues. CDR3 nucleotide sequence: TGCAGTGCTAACGACAGGACCTCCTACGAGCAGTACTTC. This encodes CSANDRTSYEQYF.

Turning to this clonotype: It is likely a read error, because the conserved phenylalanine at the end of the CDR3 is missing. The genes are TRBV20-1 and TRBJ2-1; weak D call: TRBD2 (6 bases). The germline V gene encodes CDR1 DFQATT and CDR2 SNEGSKA (reference sequence). The ends were cut back, 2 bases at V and 0 bases at J, with 11 bases in the middle. The length of the CDR3 is 15 residues. The CDR3 sequence: CSARRSGSSYNEQFL. The CDR3 nucleotides read TGCAGTGCTAGACGTAGCGGATCCTCCTACAATGAGCAGTTCTTA.

The CDR3 loop reads CSVRGGSGQETQFF. Here the CDR3 DNA reads TGCAGCGTTCGAGGAGGAAGCGGACAAGAGACCCAGTTCTTC. The J gene is TRBJ2-1, the V gene TRBV29-1; D could derive from TRBD1 or TRBD2 (5 bases each). This CDR3 is 14 amino acids long. Per germline, CDR1 SQVTM and CDR2 ANQGSEA. Trimming pared 5 bases from V and 13 bases from J, leaving 24 bases between.

The chain is built from TRBV18 and TRBJ2-1, with 7 nucleotides matching TRBD2. Losses at the gene ends were 3 bases for V and 3 bases for J; bases not matched to a gene: 8. The CDR3 contains 16 residues. Germline V lookup: CDR1 KGHSH, CDR2 LQKENI. In nucleotides, the CDR3 is TGTGCCAGCTCACCCCCAAGGGGCGGGAGCTACAATGAGCAGTTCTTC. Its translation is CASSPPRGGSYNEQFF.

The chain joins TRBV9 to TRBJ2-3; unclear D gene. Germline values: CDR1 SGDLS, CDR2 YYNGEE. The CDR3 covers 16 residues. Trimming took off 0 bases at V and 4 bases at J, with 15 bases between the two ends. The CDR3 coding sequence is TGTGCCAGCAGCGTAGATGGAGCAGCCGGCCCAGATACGCAGTATTTT. This codes for CASSVDGAAGPDTQYF.

The chain employs TRBV6-2 or TRBV6-3 and TRBJ1-1; D is ambiguous. CDR1 is MNHEY and CDR2 is SVGEGT in the germline V gene. V was pared by 6 bases and J by 3 bases, with 11 bases between. The CDR3 sequence is 13 residues long. CDR3 protein: CASRREVYTEAFF. CDR3 sequence (DNA): TGTGCCAGCAGACGAGAGGTTTACACTGAAGCTTTCTTT.

This clonotype has more than one count but fewer than ten. This chain uses TRBV4-3 with TRBJ2-3; possibly TRBD2 for D (7 bases). V shed 0 bases and J shed 2 bases, with 12 bases lying between them. Germline assignment: CDR1 LGHNA and CDR2 YSLEER. The CDR3 has 16 amino acids. The DNA for the CDR3 is TGCGCCAGCAGCCAAGAGGGCGGGGGCCACACAGATACGCAGTATTTT. It codes for CASSQEGGGHTDTQYF.

The V call is TRBV20-1, the J call TRBJ2-4, with 8 bases aligning to TRBD1. The J call may be faulty, since TRBJ2-5 better matches the DNA end. Germline V gives CDR1 DFQATT, CDR2 SNEGSKA (reference sequence). The CDR3 consists of 13 residues. CDR3 coding DNA: TGCAGTGCCCAGGGGGACAGGATTGGGACCCAGTACTTC. Translation: CSAQGDRIGTQYF.

The chain is built from TRBV10-3 and TRBJ1-1; D might be TRBD1 (5 bases). V was clipped by 8 bases and J by 1 base, with 11 bases between them. Germline lookup yields CDR1 ENHRY and CDR2 SYGVKD. The CDR3 has 13 residues. The CDR3 is CAIGGRTNTEAFF. Here the CDR3 DNA reads TGTGCCATCGGGGGACGGACGAACACTGAAGCTTTCTTT.

This clonotype appeared a few times. The genes are TRBV7-2 and TRBJ2-1, with TRBD1 as a possible D gene (6 bases). Germline CDR1 reads SGHTA; CDR2 reads FQGNSA. Between the trimmed V and J ends, which lost 2 bases and 4 bases, there was a span of 12 bases. CDR3 size: 15 residues. The chain's CDR3 is CASSLMQGPYNEQFF. CDR3 nucleotide sequence: TGTGCCAGCAGCTTAATGCAGGGGCCTTACAATGAGCAGTTCTTC.

The chain employs TRBV7-9 and TRBJ1-2; a possible D gene is TRBD1 (6 bases). Germline lookup yields CDR1 SEHNR and CDR2 FQNEAQ (reference sequence). This CDR3 has 13 amino acids. V was shortened by 7 bases and J by 7 bases, with 16 bases between the two germline ends. The CDR3 bases are TGTGCCAGCACCCCTACAGGGATTGGTGGCTACACCTTC. Translating gives CASTPTGIGGYTF.

V gene TRBV7-2 combines with J gene TRBJ2-1; 8 bases map to TRBD1. In germline, CDR1 is SGHTA, CDR2 FQGNSA. The CDR3 length is 17 residues. V shed 3 bases and J 0 bases; nucleotides not matched to a gene: 7. The CDR3 coding sequence is TGTGCCAGCAGCTTCTCCCCGACAGGGGCCTCCTACAATGAGCAGTTCTTC. Residues: CASSFSPTGASYNEQFF.

The chain employs TRBV18 and TRBJ2-3, with TRBD2 identical over 8 bases. CDR1 KGHSH and CDR2 LQKENI come from the germline V gene. CDR3 length equals 17 residues. The trim removed 2 bases at V and 0 bases at J, leaving 7 bases unmatched. The CDR3 reads CASSPNGGRPSTDTQYF. CDR3 nucleotides: TGTGCCAGCTCACCAAATGGCGGGAGGCCGAGCACAGATACGCAGTATTTT.

This chain joins TRBV27 and TRBJ2-7; the D is unclear. Germline V gene lookup returns CDR1 MNHEY and CDR2 SMNVEV (reference sequence). V was shortened by 6 bases and J by 0 bases, with 18 bases between the two germline ends. The CDR3 totals 16 residues. The CDR3 DNA sequence: TGTGCCAGCAGCCCGTCGGTCGGAACCTCCTCCTACGAGCAGTACTTC. It encodes CASSPSVGTSSYEQYF.

The rearrangement uses TRBV10-3 and TRBJ2-7; 9 nucleotides align to TRBD1. The germline CDR1 and CDR2 sequences are ENHRY and SYGVKD. This CDR3 is built from 15 residues. J lost 1 base, V lost 6 bases, and 7 bases had no gene match. This CDR3 is CAISSTGGQSYEQYF. The CDR3 region has the DNA TGTGCCATCAGCTCAACAGGGGGCCAGTCCTACGAGCAGTACTTC.

This clonotype was observed a handful of times. The chain is built from TRBV6-2 or TRBV6-3 and TRBJ2-3; no reliable D call. This CDR3 spans 14 amino acids. The V end lost 4 bases, the J end lost 0 bases, and 8 bases lay between the germline ends. Looked up from germline, CDR1 is MNHEY and CDR2 is SVGEGT. This CDR3 is CASSSSESTDTQYF. CDR3 bases: TGTGCCAGCAGTTCGTCCGAAAGCACAGATACGCAGTATTTT.

For this clonotype: This could be a read error, since a much larger clone is one nucleotide away. This rearrangement joins TRBV20-1 to TRBJ2-1; D is undetermined. Per the germline V gene, CDR1 is DFQATT and CDR2 is SNEGSKA (reference sequence). The CDR3 length is 12 residues. CDR3 nucleotides: TGCAGCCTACAGAATGAGTACAATGAGCAGTTCTTC. It specifies CSLQNEYNEQFF.

Note on this clonotype: The germline gene is not matched at one end of the junction; a read error may be the cause. The chain uses TRBV24-1 and TRBJ2-5; 11 bases align to TRBD1. The CDR3 sequence is 15 residues long. The V gene's germline CDR1 is KGHDR and CDR2 SFDVKD. Here the CDR3 reads CATSPGTGGRETQYF. CDR3 sequence (DNA): TGCGCCACCAGTCCCGGGACAGGGGGGAGAGAGACCCAGTACTTC.

This clonotype was found once. The chain links TRBV5-4 to TRBJ2-3; 9 bases are shared with TRBD1. The ends lost 0 bases at V and 8 bases at J; junction bases unmatched: 10. The CDR3 covers 16 residues. The germline CDR1 and CDR2 sequences are SGHNT and YYREEE (reference sequence). In nucleotides, the CDR3 is TGTGCCAGCAGCTTGGACACAGGGGGCCCAGTCGGTACGCAGTATTTT. It yields the protein CASSLDTGGPVGTQYF. Full variable domain (outside the CDR3, taken from reference TRBV5-4 and TRBJ2-3): ETGVTQSPTHLIKTRGQQVTLRCSSQSGHNTVSWYQQALGQGPQFIFQYYREEENGRGNFPPRFSGLQFPNYSSELNVNALELDDSALYLCASSLDTGGPVGTQYFGPGTRLTVL.

V gene TRBV29-1 combines with J gene TRBJ2-7; D is unresolved. The CDR3 loop spans 12 amino acids. From germline, CDR1 is SQVTM and CDR2 ANQGSEA. V was trimmed by 6 bases and J by 2 bases, leaving 11 bases between them. CDR3 region: CSVLLVPYEQYF. DNA for the CDR3: TGCAGCGTCCTCCTAGTCCCCTACGAGCAGTACTTC.

The chain uses TRBV6-5 and TRBJ2-3; D not certain. The CDR3 sequence is 14 residues long. Trimming removed 0 bases at V and 6 bases at J, with 10 bases between. Per the germline V gene, CDR1 is MNHEY and CDR2 is SVGAGI. The CDR3 sequence: CASSYSVRRDTQYF. The CDR3 DNA is TGTGCCAGCAGTTACTCAGTCCGTAGGGATACGCAGTATTTT.